The rows below give T cell receptor beta chains drawn from one sample of a study of spatial heterogeneity in lung cancer. TCRdb re-analysed the 5' RACE reads in MiXCR, keeping a single row per CDR3 protein. Counted here are roughly 120,000 distinct CDR3 sequences, more than 9% occurring once; the ten biggest clones make up around 16%. This material consisted of PBMCs, taken at follow-up. The receptor source for this set is a male donor with early-stage non-small cell lung cancer. Both conserved end residues are part of each CDR3. The D gene is left open where the match is weak. Size values are once, few and many counts, or a class for expanded clones, and some rows have none.

TRBJ2-5	.	many	TRBV7-3	TGTGCCAGCAGCTTTGGCCCTGGAGAGACCCAGTACTTC	CASSFGPGETQYF
TRBJ2-7	.	few	TRBV2	TGTGCCAGCAGTGAAACGGGTTTCGACTACTACGAGCAGTACTTC	CASSETGFDYYEQYF
TRBJ2-6	.	.	TRBV5-4	TGTGCCAGCAGCTTGGACGCCTCTGGGGCCAACGTCCTGACTTTC	CASSLDASGANVLTF
TRBJ2-3	.	once	TRBV18	TGTGCCAGCTCAGGGTCCGCCGGCGCAGATACGCAGTATTTT	CASSGSAGADTQYF
TRBJ2-1	.	.	TRBV14	TGTGCCAGCAGCCAGGTGGGGGGAAGAAGCTCCTACAATGAGCAGTTCTTC	CASSQVGGRSSYNEQFF
TRBJ1-6	TRBD1	many	TRBV5-6	TGTGCCAGCAGCCCGCTCCAGGGGGGGAATTCACCCCTCCACTTT	CASSPLQGGNSPLHF
TRBJ2-2	TRBD1	many	TRBV29-1	TGCAGCGTTGTGGAACGGGGACAGCACACCGGGGAGCTGTTTTTT	CSVVERGQHTGELFF
TRBJ2-6	.	once	TRBV7-8	TGTGCCAGCAGCCCCCCCGCAGGGGCCAACGTCCTGACTTTC	CASSPPAGANVLTF
TRBJ2-3	.	few	TRBV11-3	TGTGCCAGCAGCTTAGATTGGATTGGGGGAGATACGCAGTATTTT	CASSLDWIGGDTQYF
TRBJ2-7	TRBD2	.	TRBV28	TGTGCCAGCACTGGAGCTAGCGGGGGTTACGAGCAGTACTTC	CASTGASGGYEQYF
TRBJ2-1	TRBD1	few	TRBV7-2	TGTGCCAGCAGTTGGGACAGCGGCTACAATGAGCAGTTCTTC	CASSWDSGYNEQFF
TRBJ1-1	.	.	TRBV29-1	TGCAGCGCCACAAACACAGGAAACACTGAAGCTTTCTTT	CSATNTGNTEAFF
TRBJ2-1	.	.	TRBV4-1	TGCGCCAGCAGCTACCCAGGCCTTACCTACAATGAGCAGTTCTTC	CASSYPGLTYNEQFF
TRBJ2-7	.	.	TRBV6-1	TGTGCCAGCAGTATATTGCCTCAGGACAGCACCTACGAGCAGTACTTC	CASSILPQDSTYEQYF
TRBJ2-2	.	few	TRBV7-9	TGTGCCAGCAGAGCACCCTCCCGGGGCACCGGGGAGCTGTTTTTT	CASRAPSRGTGELFF
TRBJ2-7	.	.	TRBV2	TGTGCCAGCACCTCGGCCGCCTACGAGCAGTACTTC	CASTSAAYEQYF
TRBJ2-3	.	.	TRBV28	TGTGCCTCCACCCCGGGCTCAACAAATACGCAGTATTTT	CASTPGSTNTQYF
TRBJ2-3	TRBD2	many	TRBV7-2	TGTGCCAGCAGCTTTAGCGGGACCACAGATACGCAGTATTTT	CASSFSGTTDTQYF
TRBJ1-4	TRBD1	few	TRBV4-3	TGCGCCAGCAGCCAACACAGGGGGCTCCAGGAAAAACTGTTTTTT	CASSQHRGLQEKLFF
TRBJ2-1	.	.	TRBV11-2	TGTGCCAGCAGCCGCGGGTCCCTTGTCAATGAGCAGTTCTTC	CASSRGSLVNEQFF
TRBJ1-1	.	few	TRBV5-5	TGTGCCAGCAGCTGGGGTCAAACGGGCACTGAAGCTTTCTTT	CASSWGQTGTEAFF
TRBJ2-4	.	few	TRBV15	TGTGCCACCAGCAGAGAAGGGGATATAGCCAAAAACATTCAGTACTTC	CATSREGDIAKNIQYF
TRBJ2-1	.	many	TRBV7-9	TGTGCCAGCAGCTTTAACTATTTTTTGGGAGCTACCTACAATGAGCAGTTCTTC	CASSFNYFLGATYNEQFF
TRBJ1-6	TRBD1	few	TRBV6-2/TRBV6-3	TGTGCCAGCAGTACGTCAAGGGGGCTTGGTAATTCACCCCTCCACTTT	CASSTSRGLGNSPLHF
TRBJ1-1	.	many	TRBV30	TGTGCCTGGAGAGGGTATCGGGGGGTCACTGAAGCTTTCTTT	CAWRGYRGVTEAFF
TRBJ2-1	TRBD2	.	TRBV5-1	TGCGCCAGCAGCTTGCGTAGGACTAGCGGGTCCAATGAGCAGTTCTTC	CASSLRRTSGSNEQFF